One sample yielded the 5 T cell receptor beta chains listed below, sequenced in a study of blood T cell repertoires in COVID-19. TCRdb's table, derived via immunoSEQ multiplex PCR, lists solely in-frame clones and lacks some. The data contain about 14,000 clones, approximately 73% of them singletons. Material for sequencing was peripheral blood. The receptors come from a boy aged 2-9 years with active or convalescent COVID-19.

This clone appeared a few times. CDR3 DNA sequence: TGTGCCAGTAGCTTCCGGGACAGGGGCGGCTACACCTTC. It is translated as CASSFRDRGGYTF. The chain uses TRBV19 and TRBJ1-2; 10 nucleotides line up with TRBD1. The ends lost 6 bases at V and 8 bases at J; junction bases unmatched: 6. The germline V gene has CDR1 LNHDA and CDR2 SQIVND (reference sequence). The CDR3 has 13 residues.

The V and J genes are TRBV7-2 and TRBJ1-5; D gene ambiguous. The germline gives CDR1 SGHTA, CDR2 FQGNSA. V was pared by 5 bases and J by 6 bases, with 17 bases between. The CDR3 covers 15 residues. The CDR3 bases are TGTGCCAGCAGCCGCGGGTCCTCCGGCCCTCAGCCCCAGCATTTT. Protein product: CASSRGSSGPQPQHF.

The V gene is TRBV10-1, the J gene TRBJ2-3, with 7 bases matching TRBD1. The CDR3 loop spans 15 amino acids. Unmatched junction bases numbered 10, after V lost 5 bases and J lost 5 bases. Germline-derived CDR1 and CDR2 are WNHNN and SYGVQD (reference sequence). CDR3 sequence: CASSRLTGREDTQYF. The CDR3 nucleotides are TGCGCCAGCAGTCGATTGACAGGGCGAGAAGATACGCAGTATTTT.

This clone was seen just once. The CDR3: CASSLSIGTPEEQYF. The CDR3 DNA sequence: TGTGCCAGCAGTTTATCAATCGGGACTCCCGAGGAGCAGTACTTC. The chain is built from TRBV27 and TRBJ2-7, with TRBD2 as a possible D gene (6 bases). Between the trimmed V and J ends, which lost 0 bases and 7 bases, there was a span of 16 bases. Germline-derived CDR1 and CDR2 are MNHEY and SMNVEV (reference sequence). The length of the CDR3 is 15 residues.

The chain joins TRBV28 to TRBJ2-7; a weak D match, TRBD2 (5 bases). V lost 3 bases and J lost 0, with 33 bases in between. The CDR3 contains 22 residues. The germline V gene encodes CDR1 MDHEN and CDR2 SYDVKM. The CDR3 spells CASSFLSLPRQIGRLYSYEQYF. As DNA, the CDR3 is TGTGCCAGCAGTTTTCTCAGCCTACCCCGGCAAATTGGGAGACTCTACTCCTACGAGCAGTACTTC. Drawing the rest from reference TRBV28 and TRBJ2-7, the complete variable domain is DVKVTQSSRYLVKRTGEKVFLECVQDMDHENMFWYRQDPGLGLRLIYFSYDVKMKEKGDIPEGYSVSREKKERFSLILESASTNQTSMYLCASSFLSLPRQIGRLYSYEQYFGPGTRLTVT.